What follows are 29 T cell receptor beta chains derived from one specimen sequenced in a study of shared clonotypes between healthy human individuals. The assay was immunoSEQ multiplex PCR, and TCRdb's table has in-frame clones only and misses some. The sample has more than 2 million clones; 93% are singletons. Naive-designated CD8 cells lacked CD45RO, were positively enriched for CCR7, and omitted terminally differentiated effector memory CD45RA+ cells. The sequenced sample was naive CD8+ T cells from PBMCs. These receptors were obtained from a man in his late teens or twenties in good health. Some clones in this sample may be carry-over from other donors' samples.

The chain is built from TRBV7-9 and TRBJ2-1; D possibly corresponds to TRBD2 (6 bases). Trimming shortened V by 4 bases and J by 10 bases, and 32 bases separated the two germline ends. Per the germline V gene, CDR1 is SEHNR and CDR2 is FQNEAQ (reference sequence). This CDR3 region has 19 residues. This CDR3 reads CASSSILTRTSLPGVEQFF. In DNA form, the CDR3 reads TGTGCCAGCAGCTCCATCCTTACCCGAACGTCTCTTCCGGGAGTGGAGCAGTTCTTC.

DNA for the CDR3: TGTGCCAGCAGCTTGGAGTTTGGCGGGAGGGGCTCATCCTTTTACAATGAGCAGTTCTTC. Protein product: CASSLEFGGRGSSFYNEQFF. The chain joins TRBV5-5 to TRBJ2-1; 9 positions match TRBD2. Germline-derived CDR1 and CDR2 are SGHKS and YYEKEE (reference sequence). The CDR3 is made up of 20 amino acids. The junction had 17 bases not matched to a gene; V was cut back by 0 bases and J by 4 bases.

The V call is TRBV15, the J call TRBJ2-5; possible D gene TRBD1, 6 bases. The germline V gene has CDR1 LNHNV and CDR2 YYDKDF (reference sequence). The CDR3 has 16 amino acids. V lost 2 bases, J lost 2 bases, and 15 bases lay in between. CDR3 DNA: TGTGCCACCAGCAGATTTACCGGGACACATCAAGAGACCCAGTACTTC. Encoded protein: CATSRFTGTHQETQYF. Using reference TRBV15 and TRBJ2-5 for the parts outside the CDR3, the full variable domain is DAMVIQNPRYQVTQFGKPVTLSCSQTLNHNVMYWYQQKSSQAPKLLFHYYDKDFNNEADTPDNFQSRRPNTSFCFLDIRSPGLGDTAMYLCATSRFTGTHQETQYFGPGTRLLVL.

The rearrangement links TRBV6-5 to TRBJ2-2; no definite D call. The CDR3 length is 15 residues. V shed 6 bases and J shed 1 base, with 12 bases lying between them. Germline CDR1 reads MNHEY; CDR2 reads SVGAGI. Here the CDR3 DNA reads TGTGCCAGCAGGACGTCCCCTTGGAACACCGGGGAGCTGTTTTTT. It encodes CASRTSPWNTGELFF.

The chain recombines TRBV7-8 with TRBJ2-7, with D unresolved. The CDR3 is 14 residues long. The germline gives CDR1 SGHVS, CDR2 FQNEAQ. Between the trimmed V and J ends, which lost 8 bases and 1 base, there was a span of 15 bases. The CDR3 DNA is TGTGCCAGCGTGGGTCAGGAGTTATCCTACGAGCAGTACTTC. This gives the protein CASVGQELSYEQYF.

The gene calls are TRBV13 and TRBJ2-2; weak D call: TRBD2 (6 bases). There are 14 residues in the CDR3. V lost 3 bases and J 8 bases, leaving 13 bases between the germline ends. Looked up from germline, CDR1 is PRHDT and CDR2 is FYEKMQ (reference sequence). CDR3 in amino acids: CASSLAGRGGELFF. In DNA form, the CDR3 reads TGTGCCAGCAGCTTGGCGGGACGTGGTGGGGAGCTGTTTTTT.

This chain connects TRBV9 to TRBJ2-1; 7 nucleotides align to TRBD2. This CDR3 comprises 14 residues. Germline V lookup: CDR1 SGDLS, CDR2 YYNGEE. Losses at the gene ends were 6 bases for V and 7 bases for J; bases not matched to a gene: 10. CDR3 amino acids: CASTSGGSGNEQFF. For the CDR3, the DNA is TGTGCCAGCACCTCCGGGGGTAGCGGGAATGAGCAGTTCTTC. The variable domain in full, completed from reference TRBV9 and TRBJ2-1, reads DSGVTQTPKHLITATGQRVTLRCSPRSGDLSVYWYQQSLDQGLQFLIQYYNGEERAKGNILERFSAQQFPDLHSELNLSSLELGDSALYFCASTSGGSGNEQFFGPGTRLTVL.

The rearrangement links TRBV30 to TRBJ2-2; TRBD2 might be the D (5 bases). V lost 0 bases and J lost 4, with 12 bases in between. Germline-derived CDR1 and CDR2 are GTSNPN and SVGIG (reference sequence). The CDR3 consists of 15 residues. The DNA for the CDR3 is TGTGCCTGGAGTGTAGGTCGGGGTACCACCGGGGAGCTGTTTTTT. It is translated as CAWSVGRGTTGELFF.

A remark on this clone: The same CDR3 is also encoded by other DNA sequences in this sample. The chain links TRBV27 to TRBJ2-7; no reliable D call. The CDR3 sequence is 13 residues long. Germline loops: CDR1 MNHEY, CDR2 SMNVEV (reference sequence). Trimming left V 9 bases short and J 2 bases short, with 14 bases between. The CDR3 reads CASSPGRTYEQYF. In DNA, the CDR3 is TGTGCCAGTTCTCCCGGCAGGACCTACGAGCAGTACTTC.

The chain recombines TRBV7-6 with TRBJ2-2; 8 nucleotides align to TRBD2. This CDR3 has 17 residues. Germline assignment: CDR1 SGHVS and CDR2 FNYEAQ. Trimming cost V 2 bases and J 5 bases; bases outside gene matches: 10. DNA for the CDR3: TGTGCCAGCAGCTTATATTCCGGGACTAGGGGGACCGGGGAGCTGTTTTTT. Translated: CASSLYSGTRGTGELFF.

The sample holds one count of this clone. This sequence joins TRBV7-9 and TRBJ1-3; D remains ambiguous. Trimming took 3 bases from V and 1 from J, leaving 10 bases between them. The CDR3 has 15 amino acids. CDR1 and CDR2 from the germline V gene are SEHNR and FQNEAQ (reference sequence). The CDR3 DNA reads TGTGCCAGCAGCTTCCGGTTCCAATCTGGAAACACCATATATTTT. It is translated as CASSFRFQSGNTIYF.

The CDR3 DNA reads as TGTGCCAGCAGCTTAGAACAGGAGAACACCGGGGAGCTGTTTTTT. As protein: CASSLEQENTGELFF. The V and J genes are TRBV13 and TRBJ2-2, with D perhaps TRBD1 (5 bases). The CDR3 consists of 15 residues. Trimming shortened V by 1 base and J by 1 base, and 7 bases separated the two germline ends. The germline V gene encodes CDR1 PRHDT and CDR2 FYEKMQ (reference sequence).

This clone was picked up one time. The J gene is TRBJ1-5, the V gene TRBV28; D ambiguous. From germline, CDR1 is MDHEN and CDR2 SYDVKM. There are 15 residues in the CDR3. The germline V and J ends were trimmed by 1 base and 2 bases, with 9 bases remaining between them. CDR3 residues: CASSLYSSGNQPQHF. The CDR3 DNA is TGTGCCAGCAGTTTATATTCGTCGGGCAATCAGCCCCAGCATTTT.

The chain is built from TRBV4-1 and TRBJ1-2; 8 bases match TRBD1. The length of the CDR3 is 15 residues. The V gene's germline CDR1 is MGHRA and CDR2 YSYEKL. The junction had 4 bases not matched to a gene; V was cut back by 0 bases and J by 4 bases. The CDR3 region has the DNA TGCGCCAGCAGCCAAGATCGGACAGGGAGCTATGGCTACACCTTC. Translation gives CASSQDRTGSYGYTF.

V is TRBV4-2 and J is TRBJ2-1, with 14 bases identical to TRBD2. Germline V lookup: CDR1 LGHNA, CDR2 YNFKEQ. The V gene end was trimmed by 4 bases and the J gene end by 5 bases; junction bases not matched to a gene: 4. CDR3 size: 16 residues. This CDR3 is CASSLTSGRVHNEQFF. The CDR3 DNA sequence: TGTGCCAGCAGCCTGACTAGCGGGAGGGTCCACAATGAGCAGTTCTTC.

This sequence joins TRBV11-2 and TRBJ1-2; TRBD1 matches at 7 bases. The V and J ends lost 4 bases and 1 base, in that order; junction bases with no gene match: 6. Germline V lookup: CDR1 SGHAT, CDR2 FQNNGV. CDR3 length equals 15 residues. The CDR3 region is CASSWGTAVNYGYTF. The DNA for the CDR3 is TGTGCCAGCAGCTGGGGGACAGCTGTTAACTATGGCTACACCTTC.

This clone has a handful of counts. This chain uses TRBV5-1 with TRBJ1-1, with 7 nucleotides matching TRBD1. The germline gives CDR1 SGHRS, CDR2 YFSETQ. The ends lost 0 bases at V and 1 base at J; junction bases unmatched: 6. The CDR3 contains 16 residues. The CDR3: CASSLASWTGNTEAFF. The CDR3 DNA sequence: TGCGCCAGCAGCTTGGCCAGTTGGACAGGGAACACTGAAGCTTTCTTT. The entire variable domain, with the rest obtained from reference TRBV5-1 and TRBJ1-1, is as follows: KAGVTQTPRYLIKTRGQQVTLSCSPISGHRSVSWYQQTPGQGLQFLFEYFSETQRNKGNFPGRFSGRQFSNSRSEMNVSTLELGDSALYLCASSLASWTGNTEAFFGQGTRLTVV.

The V call is TRBV20-1, the J call TRBJ2-5; D uncertain. The DNA end is more similar to TRBJ2-7, so the J call may be wrong. Per germline, CDR1 DFQATT and CDR2 SNEGSKA (reference sequence). This CDR3 region has 10 residues. The CDR3 loop reads CSARAYEQYF. The DNA for the CDR3 is TGCAGTGCTAGAGCCTACGAGCAGTACTTC.

J is TRBJ1-1 and V is TRBV5-1; D not certain. V lost 4 bases, J lost 3 bases, and 10 bases lay in between. CDR1 and CDR2 from the germline V gene are SGHRS and YFSETQ. The CDR3 totals 13 residues. The CDR3 bases are TGCGCCAGCAGCGGGATTAGGGACACTGAAGCTTTCTTT. Protein: CASSGIRDTEAFF.

This chain links TRBV7-9 with TRBJ2-2; D gene ambiguous. V lost 5 bases, J lost 0 bases, and 16 bases lay in between. From germline, CDR1 is SEHNR and CDR2 FQNEAQ (reference sequence). CDR3 size: 17 residues. The CDR3 reads CASSPYSAGANTGELFF. The CDR3, as DNA: TGTGCCAGCAGCCCCTATTCAGCCGGCGCGAACACCGGGGAGCTGTTTTTT.

The chain uses TRBV19 and TRBJ2-3; 8 nucleotides align to TRBD1. Germline V lookup: CDR1 LNHDA, CDR2 SQIVND (reference sequence). The CDR3 is 16 amino acids. V lost 4 bases to trimming and J lost 2 bases; unmatched junction nucleotides: 8. CDR3 nucleotides: TGTGCCAGTAGTAACGTTGGCAGGGGGCTCACAGATACGCAGTATTTT. Protein: CASSNVGRGLTDTQYF.

The chain employs TRBV27 and TRBJ2-5, with a possible D match to TRBD1 (5 bases). V lost 6 bases to trimming and J lost 2 bases, with 10 bases between them. The CDR3 totals 13 residues. The germline V gene has CDR1 MNHEY and CDR2 SMNVEV (reference sequence). CDR3 loop: CASRLGAQETQYF. CDR3 nucleotide sequence: TGTGCCAGCAGACTTGGGGCTCAAGAGACCCAGTACTTC.

The rearrangement links TRBV11-3 to TRBJ2-7; D ambiguous. The V gene lost 1 base and the J gene lost 0 bases, with 7 bases spanning the gap. Germline CDR1 is SGHNT and CDR2 is YENEEA. The CDR3 runs to 14 residues. CDR3 loop: CASSLGGASYEQYF. Here the CDR3 DNA reads TGTGCCAGCAGCTTAGGAGGAGCCTCCTACGAGCAGTACTTC.

A word on this clone: In the same sample, other DNA sequences code for this CDR3. The chain is built from TRBV6-5 and TRBJ2-7, with 14 bases identical to TRBD2. Trimming removed 0 bases from V and 2 bases from J; junction bases left unmatched: 0. Per germline, CDR1 MNHEY and CDR2 SVGAGI. The CDR3 runs 16 residues. The CDR3: CASSYSGLAGAYEQYF. CDR3 bases: TGTGCCAGCAGTTACTCGGGACTAGCGGGGGCCTACGAGCAGTACTTC.

This chain links TRBV4-1 with TRBJ2-7, with D possibly TRBD1 on 5 matching bases. The V and J ends lost 1 base and 2 bases respectively, with 9 bases between them. Germline CDR1 and CDR2: MGHRA and YSYEKL. The CDR3 is 14 residues long. The CDR3 is CASSQVQGPYEQYF. CDR3 bases: TGCGCCAGCAGCCAAGTTCAGGGCCCCTACGAGCAGTACTTC.

The chain carries TRBV27 and TRBJ1-5; D remains unclear. The germline V gene encodes CDR1 MNHEY and CDR2 SMNVEV (reference sequence). Trimming took off 11 bases at V and 7 bases at J, with 12 bases between the two ends. This CDR3 spans 11 amino acids. The CDR3 nucleotides are TGTGCCGCGGGCAGCAGACAGCCCCAGCATTTT. This gives the protein CAAGSRQPQHF.

This clone appeared a single time. The V call is TRBV6-5, the J call TRBJ2-3; maybe TRBD2 (5 bases). Germline V gene lookup returns CDR1 MNHEY and CDR2 SVGAGI. The ends were cut back, 0 bases at V and 4 bases at J, with 14 bases in the middle. This CDR3 is built from 16 residues. In nucleotides, the CDR3 is TGTGCCAGCAGTTACTCGTTCTATCTAGCTGCAGATACGCAGTATTTT. Its translation is CASSYSFYLAADTQYF.

This clone turned up a few times. The rearrangement joins TRBV19 to TRBJ1-1; the D gene is possibly TRBD1 (5 bases). Trimming cost V 1 base and J 6 bases, with 9 bases left between them. Per germline, CDR1 LNHDA and CDR2 SQIVND (reference sequence). The CDR3 spans 13 residues. This chain's CDR3 is CASSIGGSAEAFF. The CDR3 region has the DNA TGTGCCAGTAGTATAGGGGGGAGCGCTGAAGCTTTCTTT.

The chain has TRBV30 and TRBJ2-2; D ambiguous. The CDR3 is 14 residues long. V dropped 2 bases and J dropped 7 bases, with 14 bases sitting between them. Germline-derived CDR1 and CDR2 are GTSNPN and SVGIG (reference sequence). In nucleotides, the CDR3 is TGTGCCTGGAGTCCCCCCCCCGGCGGCGGGGAGCTGTTTTTT. As protein: CAWSPPPGGGELFF.